The 8 T cell receptor beta chains in this list originate from one sample, sequenced in a study of PD-L1 blockade in urothelial cancer. Using immunoSEQ multiplex PCR, the repertoire was profiled, and TCRdb retains in-frame clones only, with some absent. This table has roughly 90,000 clones, roughly nine tenths appearing once. Sequenced here: PBMCs, sampled around atezolizumab (anti-PD-L1) treatment. The receptors come from a man aged 55 to 70 with urothelial cancer.

The gene calls are TRBV4-3 and TRBJ1-3; D is uncertain. This CDR3 comprises 16 residues. CDR1 is LGHNA and CDR2 is YSLEER in the germline V gene. The V end was cut by 2 bases, the J end by 0 bases, with 11 bases between. CDR3 sequence: CASSQRAGLSGNTIYF. As DNA, the CDR3 is TGCGCCAGCAGCCAACGAGCAGGACTCTCTGGAAACACCATATATTTT.

This chain links TRBV14 with TRBJ2-1; D remains ambiguous. V gave up 0 bases and J gave up 3 bases, with 6 bases separating them. The CDR3 spans 14 residues. Germline CDR1 is SGHDN and CDR2 is FVKESK. The CDR3 region has the DNA TGTGCCAGCAGCCAAGACCCCAACTACAATGAGCAGTTCTTC. Its translation is CASSQDPNYNEQFF.

This clone has just a few counts. This sequence joins TRBV2 and TRBJ1-6, with D uncertain. Deletions cut 3 bases from V and 9 bases from J, with 9 bases between. Looked up from germline, CDR1 is SNHLY and CDR2 is FYNNEI. The CDR3 runs to 13 residues. CDR3 nucleotides: TGTGCCAGCAGTGACCGGGGTAGTTCACCCCTCCACTTT. Amino acids: CASSDRGSSPLHF.

This clone was observed once. The V call is TRBV4-2, the J call TRBJ1-4; 7 bases agree with TRBD1. The V segment lost 5 bases and the J segment 7 bases; nucleotides outside the gene matches: 10. CDR1 is LGHNA and CDR2 is YNFKEQ in the germline V gene. The CDR3 extends over 15 amino acids. The CDR3 spells CASSNDRVQGEKLFF. The CDR3 DNA is TGTGCCAGCAGCAATGACAGGGTTCAGGGTGAAAAACTGTTTTTT.

This sequence joins TRBV27 and TRBJ2-1; 7 bases are shared with TRBD1. The CDR3 sequence is 16 residues long. Looked up from germline, CDR1 is MNHEY and CDR2 is SMNVEV (reference sequence). V was pared by 0 bases and J by 5 bases, with 7 bases of the junction left unmatched. CDR3 sequence: CASSLSAGGPNNEQFF. The CDR3 nucleotides are TGTGCCAGCAGTTTATCGGCAGGGGGACCTAACAATGAGCAGTTCTTC.

The chain couples TRBV28 to TRBJ2-7; D not certain. This CDR3 spans 14 amino acids. The V gene's germline CDR1 is MDHEN and CDR2 SYDVKM. V lost 6 bases and J lost 0, with 12 bases in between. The CDR3 spells CASSPTPLSYEQYF. CDR3 DNA: TGTGCCAGCAGCCCGACACCACTCTCCTACGAGCAGTACTTC.

The V call is TRBV9, the J call TRBJ2-7; 16 nucleotides agree with TRBD2. The junction had 9 bases not matched to a gene; V was cut back by 3 bases and J by 6 bases. Germline assignment: CDR1 SGDLS and CDR2 YYNGEE. The CDR3 has 17 residues. CDR3: CASSEGLAGGPFGEQYF. The CDR3 nucleotides read TGTGCCAGCAGCGAGGGACTAGCGGGAGGGCCGTTCGGCGAGCAGTACTTC.

This clone was detected once. The chain recombines TRBV4-3 with TRBJ2-7, with TRBD1 identical over 10 bases. Germline V gene lookup returns CDR1 LGHNA and CDR2 YSLEER. V shed 1 base, J shed 6 bases, and the junction held 6 bases outside the gene matches. The CDR3 totals 15 residues. DNA of the CDR3: TGCGCCAGCAGCCAAGTGGGGACAGGGGTGCGCGAGCAGTACTTC. The encoded protein is CASSQVGTGVREQYF.